What follows is one T cell receptor beta chain and its context. This clone was picked up one time. What this receptor recognizes is not known. There are no base qualities to consult, and no much larger clone falls within one base. From alopecia areata patients, peripheral blood was collected along with lesional scalp punch biopsies. PBMCs were separated by density centrifugation and stained for CD3, CD4 and CD8, after which CD4+ and CD8+ T cells were sorted on a FACSAria. As part of a multicenter biomarker study, untreated alopecia areata patients were recruited. Blood CD8+ T cells from about 5 biomarker-study patients were further sorted into NKG2D-low and NKG2D-high fractions. The library was built by means of the immunoSEQ multiplex PCR assay. To provide template for TCR sequencing, every sample had RNA extracted and reverse transcribed into cDNA. SuperScript III was used for first-strand cDNA synthesis, primed with a 2:1 mix of oligo-dT and random hexamers. Amplification bias was assessed with a synthetic immune receptor repertoire, and residual bias was removed computationally. The authors' pipeline ran thus. Raw reads were preprocessed for error removal, and CDR3 was defined according to IMGT conventions as running from the conserved cysteine to phenylalanine. Clonality was calculated as 1 minus Shannon entropy normalized by log2 of the number of productive unique TCRs. CD4 or CD8 identity of scalp clones was inferred by cross-referencing scalp TCRbeta sequences with sorted blood CD4 and CD8 repertoires. The table was pulled from immuneACCESS by TCRdb, which kept in-frame rearrangements only. Such tables lose some clones; where checked, under half of the loss comes from unresolved V genes, and the rest has no known cause. The V and J calls and clone size come from that table; D and trimming were worked out from the DNA. Present in this sample are tens of thousands of clones, approximately 80% of which were seen just once. Of the sample, roughly a fifth is held by the ten largest clones.

This sample was included in a study of CD8+ T cells in alopecia areata (dated 2018 in TCRdb). For context, the study as a whole: The study used high-throughput TCRbeta sequencing to examine T cell clonal expansion in alopecia areata, in both the C3H/HeJ mouse model and human patients. Scalp tissue and sorted CD4+ and CD8+ peripheral blood T cells from patchy and totalis/universalis alopecia areata patients and from healthy controls were covered by human TCRbeta sequencing. Clonality in the scalp was compared among normal scalp (n=4), patchy alopecia areata scalp (n=8), and alopecia totalis/universalis scalp (n=8). RNA was obtained with the PAXgene miRNA kit for fixed scalp, the miRNeasy kit for PBMCs, and the RNeasy kit for mouse skin. immunoSEQ multiplex PCR using 35 Vbeta forward primers and 13 Jbeta reverse primers was used to amplify TCRbeta CDR3 regions.

Results and caveats for the whole study, not just this receptor: Compared with mice, TCR sequences shared between patients were less clear, possibly partly because of HLA diversity across the patient population. Lesional scalp, especially in alopecia totalis/universalis, showed higher clonality and more expanded CD8+ clones than normal scalp, suggesting antigenic drive. Resident alphabeta T cells in normal human skin are also sequenced, complicating scalp TCR repertoire analysis, unlike mouse skin dominated by gammadelta T cells.

Based on the germline V gene (reference sequence), the CDR1 and CDR2 sequences are SEHNR and FQNEAQ. From the cysteine through the phenylalanine, the CDR3 covers 14 amino acids. The kept DNA is CDR3 alone, 42 bases in frame from the first base. V and J are truncated by 1 base and 2 bases respectively, leaving an intervening sequence of 8 bases. The sequence joins TRBV7-9 to TRBJ1-2, with no confident D gene call. Sequenced input: NKG2D-low CD8+ T cells sorted from blood. This specimen's cell subset or site label, per the study, means: sorted CD8+ NKG2D-low blood T cells. This clonotype was sampled from a human donor with alopecia areata. The CDR3 amino acid sequence is: CASSLVPENYGYTF. The base sequence is TGTGCCAGCAGCTTAGTCCCAGAGAACTATGGCTACACCTTC.